These 19 T cell receptor beta chains came from one sample sequenced in a study of T cells after yellow fever vaccination. One entry per CDR3 protein results from TCRdb running MiXCR on the 5' RACE reads. The sample yields fewer than 400,000 distinct CDR3 sequences, about 10% seen once. The input for sequencing was CD4+ T cells sorted from PBMCs, taken 45 days after the yellow fever booster vaccination. The receptors here all came from a man aged 18 to 29 who received the YFV17D yellow fever vaccine.

This clonotype was observed a handful of times. The chain carries TRBV6-6 and TRBJ2-7; TRBD1 agrees at 10 bases. The CDR3 is 16 residues long. V gave up 5 bases and J gave up 0 bases; unmatched junction bases: 7. Germline V gene lookup returns CDR1 MNHNY and CDR2 SVGAGI (reference sequence). The CDR3 is CASSLPGQGTSYEQYF. CDR3 DNA sequence: TGTGCCAGCAGTCTTCCGGGACAGGGGACCTCCTACGAGCAGTACTTC.

V and J are TRBV6-5 and TRBJ2-3; D is uncertain. V was trimmed by 8 bases and J by 0 bases, leaving 18 bases between them. CDR3 size: 16 residues. Germline values: CDR1 MNHEY, CDR2 SVGAGI. CDR3 nucleotides: TGTGCCAGCTGTCCCAATAGATTCCCCAGCACAGATACGCAGTATTTT. This gives the protein CASCPNRFPSTDTQYF.

The chain combines TRBV7-3 with TRBJ1-1; D is unclear. V was shortened by 6 bases and J by 7 bases, with 15 bases between the two germline ends. This CDR3 spans 13 amino acids. Germline lookup yields CDR1 SGHTA and CDR2 FQGTGA. The CDR3 sequence is CASRHNPQDEAFF. CDR3 nucleotides: TGTGCCAGCAGACACAACCCCCAGGATGAAGCTTTCTTT.

This clonotype was observed a handful of times. CDR3 coding DNA: TGTGCCAGCAGCTTAGATCGGGGGGGCTCCTACAATGAGCAGTTCTTC. Translating gives CASSLDRGGSYNEQFF. The chain couples TRBV11-3 to TRBJ2-1; TRBD2 matches at 8 bases. Germline CDR1 reads SGHNT; CDR2 reads YENEEA. The CDR3 has 16 amino acids. V lost 0 bases, J lost 0 bases, and 1 base stayed unmatched.

At least ten counts were recorded for this clonotype. V and J are TRBV6-6 and TRBJ2-7; tentative D call: TRBD2 (5 bases). The CDR3 contains 13 residues. V lost 10 bases, J lost 6 bases, and 19 bases lay in between. Germline lookup yields CDR1 MNHNY and CDR2 SVGAGI (reference sequence). As DNA, the CDR3 is TGTGCCACCAACGTTGGCCCGCGGGCCGAGCAGTACGTC. This translates into CATNVGPRAEQYV.

This clonotype was picked up a small number of times. The rearrangement links TRBV3-1 to TRBJ2-3; D gene unclear. With 3 bases removed from V and 1 base from J, the gap between germline ends came to 5 bases. The germline V gene encodes CDR1 LGHDT and CDR2 YNNKEL (reference sequence). The CDR3 has 13 amino acids. The CDR3 here is CASSHMGTDTQYF. The CDR3 coding sequence is TGTGCCAGCAGCCATATGGGCACAGATACGCAGTATTTT.

This clonotype was picked up a small number of times. The rearrangement links TRBV7-9 to TRBJ2-5; tentatively, D is TRBD1 or TRBD2 (6 bases each). CDR1 is SEHNR, CDR2 FQNEAQ, per germline (reference sequence). V dropped 5 bases and J dropped 5 bases, with 15 bases sitting between them. There are 14 residues in the CDR3. The CDR3 DNA is TGTGCCAGCAGCCCGGGGGCCGGTGGGGAGACCCAGTACTTC. Translated, it gives CASSPGAGGETQYF.

This chain joins TRBV30 and TRBJ1-6; tentatively, D is TRBD1 (5 bases). The germline gives CDR1 GTSNPN, CDR2 SVGIG (reference sequence). This CDR3 contains 13 residues. V lost 8 bases and J lost 10, with 18 bases in between. CDR3 sequence reads: CAGGTGWTSPLHF. The CDR3 DNA sequence: TGTGCCGGGGGGACGGGGTGGACGTCACCCCTCCACTTT.

This clonotype was recorded at least ten times. This chain joins TRBV29-1 and TRBJ2-1, with 8 bases lining up with TRBD2. This CDR3 contains 15 residues. V shed 6 bases and J 9 bases; nucleotides not matched to a gene: 16. Germline V gene sequence: CDR1 SQVTM, CDR2 ANQGSEA. The CDR3 coding sequence is TGCAGCGTAGACCGGAGGCGGGGGGTTTTAGGTGAGCAGTTCTTC. It codes for CSVDRRRGVLGEQFF.

This clonotype was seen only a few times. The gene calls are TRBV7-2 and TRBJ2-1; D uncertain. The CDR3 sequence is 13 residues long. Trimming cost V 0 bases and J 7 bases, with 7 bases left between them. Per germline, CDR1 SGHTA and CDR2 FQGNSA. For the CDR3, the DNA is TGTGCCAGCAGCTTAGCATCGAGGAATGAGCAGTTCTTC. Protein sequence: CASSLASRNEQFF.

The chain joins TRBV21-1 to TRBJ1-1; TRBD1 is the table's D call, not checked against the DNA. TRBV21-1 is an annotated pseudogene. The CDR3 has 13 residues. CDR3 coding DNA: TGTGCCAGCAGCCCCGCAGACAGGGGCGTAGGTTTCTTT. Translation: CASSPADRGVGFF.

This clonotype was counted many times. The CDR3 DNA reads TGTGCCAGCAGCTTACAGAGTGGCCTAGAGACCCAGTACTTC. The encoded protein is CASSLQSGLETQYF. The chain has TRBV7-2 and TRBJ2-5; D is undetermined. Trimming pared 2 bases from V and 4 bases from J, leaving 11 bases between. The CDR3 loop spans 14 amino acids. CDR1 is SGHTA and CDR2 is FQGNSA in the germline V gene.

This clonotype has more than one count but fewer than ten. The rearrangement links TRBV28 to TRBJ1-6; D uncertain. V was clipped by 8 bases and J by 8 bases, with 10 bases between them. This CDR3 contains 12 residues. CDR1 and CDR2 (germline): MDHEN, SYDVKM. CDR3 loop: CASRSGDSPLHF. DNA for the CDR3: TGTGCCAGCCGGTCCGGGGATTCACCCCTCCACTTT.

V gene TRBV6-5 combines with J gene TRBJ2-3; perhaps D is TRBD1 or TRBD2 (5 bases each). CDR1 and CDR2 from the germline V gene are MNHEY and SVGAGI. V lost 2 bases and J lost 0, with 18 bases in between. The CDR3 sequence is 18 residues long. In DNA form, the CDR3 reads TGTGCCAGCAGTTACCGCGCCGGGACCTGGGCCAGCACAGATACGCAGTATTTT. This gives the protein CASSYRAGTWASTDTQYF.

V usage is TRBV6-5 and J usage is TRBJ2-7; no clear D gene. V lost 0 bases and J lost 1, with 4 bases in between. Germline V gene data show CDR1 as MNHEY and CDR2 as SVGAGI. The CDR3 loop spans 13 amino acids. The CDR3 sequence: CASSYSESYEQYF. The DNA of the CDR3 is TGTGCCAGCAGTTACTCTGAATCCTACGAGCAGTACTTC.

This clonotype was seen ten or more times. This sequence joins TRBV12-3 or TRBV12-4 and TRBJ2-1, with D unclear. V lost 3 bases and J lost 10, with 13 bases in between. This CDR3 has 13 amino acids. This CDR3 is CASSLEHVAEQFF. CDR3 in DNA: TGTGCCAGCAGTTTGGAGCACGTTGCCGAGCAGTTCTTC.

V usage is TRBV5-1 and J usage is TRBJ2-5; 14 bases are shared with TRBD2. CDR1 and CDR2 (germline): SGHRS, YFSETQ. The CDR3 spans 18 residues. With V trimmed by 2 bases and J by 2 bases, 8 bases remained unmatched. This CDR3 is CASSFAGTSGGGQETQYF. The DNA for the CDR3 is TGCGCCAGCAGCTTTGCCGGGACTAGCGGGGGAGGACAAGAGACCCAGTACTTC.

The J gene is TRBJ2-3, the V gene TRBV5-1, with D perhaps being TRBD1 or TRBD2 (6 bases each). This CDR3 is 16 amino acids long. V lost 5 bases and J 0 bases, leaving 16 bases between the germline ends. Looked up from germline, CDR1 is SGHRS and CDR2 is YFSETQ. For the CDR3, the DNA is TGCGCCAGCAGACGGACGGGGGCCGCTAGCACAGATACGCAGTATTTT. This encodes CASRRTGAASTDTQYF.

The V gene is TRBV20-1, the J gene TRBJ2-4, with D possibly called TRBD1 or TRBD2 (5 bases each). The germline gives CDR1 DFQATT, CDR2 SNEGSKA (reference sequence). Trimming pared 5 bases from V and 6 bases from J, leaving 14 bases between. CDR3 size: 13 residues. The CDR3 DNA sequence: TGCAGTGCTGCCGACATGGGACGAAACATTCAGTACTTC. This codes for CSAADMGRNIQYF.